Shown below are 5 T cell receptor beta chains from a single sample sequenced in a study of blood T cell repertoires in COVID-19. The data were produced by immunoSEQ multiplex PCR, yet TCRdb's version contains in-frame clones alone and is incomplete. The table has roughly 220,000 clones, 84% seen once. Sequenced sample: peripheral blood. Every receptor here comes from a young woman who had recovered from COVID-19.

The chain recombines TRBV6-5 with TRBJ2-3; possible D gene TRBD2, 6 bases. Trimming removed 6 bases from V and 5 bases from J, with 18 bases in between. The germline gives CDR1 MNHEY, CDR2 SVGAGI. The CDR3 is made up of 15 amino acids. The CDR3 DNA follows: TGTGCCAGCAGCCTGGGACTCCTCCTTGAAGATACGCAGTATTTT. Its protein is CASSLGLLLEDTQYF.

The J gene is TRBJ2-2, the V gene TRBV27; 11 nucleotides line up with TRBD1. CDR1 and CDR2 from the germline V gene are MNHEY and SMNVEV (reference sequence). The CDR3 has 17 amino acids. Losses at the gene ends were 6 bases for V and 0 bases for J; bases not matched to a gene: 6. CDR3 amino acids: CASSLGQGAANTGELFF. In DNA, the CDR3 is TGTGCCAGCAGCCTAGGACAGGGGGCCGCGAACACCGGGGAGCTGTTTTTT.

The rearrangement joins TRBV28 to TRBJ1-1, with D perhaps TRBD1 (5 bases). V gave up 8 bases and J gave up 4 bases, with 11 bases separating them. The germline gives CDR1 MDHEN, CDR2 SYDVKM. CDR3 size: 12 residues. The CDR3 here is CASLVGGTEAFF. The CDR3 bases are TGTGCCAGCTTAGTCGGGGGCACTGAAGCTTTCTTT.

The CDR3 DNA reads TGTGCCAGCAGTTACGAGGGAACGGGCGAGCAGTACTTC. This encodes CASSYEGTGEQYF. The V call is TRBV6-5, the J call TRBJ2-7, with D maybe TRBD2 (5 bases). V shed 2 bases and J shed 6 bases, with 11 bases lying between them. Germline loops: CDR1 MNHEY, CDR2 SVGAGI. The CDR3 consists of 13 residues.

The V and J genes are TRBV4-1 and TRBJ2-1, with D hard to call. The CDR3 runs to 16 residues. Trimming took 0 bases from V and 0 from J, leaving 9 bases between them. CDR1 and CDR2 (germline): MGHRA, YSYEKL. The DNA of the CDR3 is TGCGCCAGCAGCCAAGATCCTCGGAGCTCCTACAATGAGCAGTTCTTC. Protein sequence: CASSQDPRSSYNEQFF.